Listed below are T cell receptor beta chains from one sample, sequenced in a study of blood T cell repertoires in COVID-19. TCRdb keeps only in-frame clones here, not all; method: immunoSEQ multiplex PCR. The sample consists of about 80,000 clones, roughly 86% of them appearing once. Sequenced material: peripheral blood. These receptors were collected from a man in his sixties with acute or convalescent COVID-19. Both conserved end residues are part of each CDR3. D genes are given only for firm matches. Part of the rows lack a size; the others show once, few, many or a class for expanded clones.

>TRBJ2-5|16|TRBD1|TRBV15|-
TGTGCCACCAGCAGAACGAGACAGGGGGCAGAAGAGACCCAGTACTTC
CATSRTRQGAEETQYF
>TRBJ2-1|12|-|TRBV30|once
TGTGCCTGGAGTGCCCTAGCCCATGAGCAGTTCTTC
CAWSALAHEQFF
>TRBJ2-1|20|TRBD2|TRBV3-1/TRBV3-2|once
TGTGCCAGCAGCCAGACCCCAATCCTTAGCGGGAGAGTCTCCTACAATGAGCAGTTCTTC
CASSQTPILSGRVSYNEQFF
>TRBJ1-3|13|TRBD1|TRBV11-2|-
TGTGCCAGCAGCCGGGACAGTCTAAACACCATATATTTT
CASSRDSLNTIYF
>TRBJ1-2|14|-|TRBV9|-
TGTGCCAGCAGCGTTGACAGCTTAGGGGGTGGCTACACCTTC
CASSVDSLGGGYTF
>TRBJ2-2|16|TRBD1|TRBV5-1|-
TGCGCCAGCAGCTCGAACGTAGGGGGCATGGGCGGGGAGCTGTTTTTT
CASSSNVGGMGGELFF
>TRBJ1-1|14|TRBD1|TRBV6-5|-
TGTGCCAGCGGGGAACCGGGGACAGGGAATCGGGCTTTCTTT
CASGEPGTGNRAFF
>TRBJ2-1|15|TRBD2|TRBV7-2|-
TGTGCCAGCAGCATGACTAGCGGGGGAGGCAATGAGCAGTTCTTC
CASSMTSGGGNEQFF
>TRBJ1-5|14|-|TRBV28|-
TGTGCCAGCAGTTTGGCAGGGAGGGATCAGCCCCAGCATTTT
CASSLAGRDQPQHF
>TRBJ2-7|13|TRBD1|TRBV5-1|-
TGCGCCAGCAGCGGGGACAGGGGGTACGAGCAGTACTTC
CASSGDRGYEQYF
>TRBJ1-1|13|-|TRBV6-6|-
TGTGCCAGCATCTCCCAGATGAACACTGAAGCTTTCTTT
CASISQMNTEAFF
>TRBJ2-7|11|-|TRBV10-3|-
TGTGCCATCAGTGGAGGAAACGAGCAGTACTTC
CAISGGNEQYF
>TRBJ2-3|15|TRBD2|TRBV6-2/TRBV6-3|-
TGTGCCAGCAGTTACTCGGGCGGGGGGGCCGGTTTGCCGTATTTT
CASSYSGGGAGLPYF
>TRBJ2-7|14|-|TRBV10-3|-
TGTGCCATCAGGTCGGCAGGGGAATCCTACGAGCAGTACTTC
CAIRSAGESYEQYF
>TRBJ2-4|13|-|TRBV3-1/TRBV3-2|once
TGTGCCAGCAGCCATCAGGGGTCGGACATTCAGTACTTC
CASSHQGSDIQYF
>TRBJ1-4|15|-|TRBV4-1|-
TGCGCCAGCAGCCAAGGAGCTTCACGGGGTGAAAAACTGTTTTTT
CASSQGASRGEKLFF
>TRBJ1-5|14|TRBD1|TRBV5-5|-
TGTGCCAGCAGCTCCCCAGGGGGCGATCAGCCCCAGCATTTT
CASSSPGGDQPQHF
>TRBJ1-3|14|TRBD1|TRBV5-1|-
TGCGCCAGCAGCTTGGGGGACAGTGGAAACGCCATATATTTT
CASSLGDSGNAIYF
>TRBJ1-2|11|-|TRBV24-1|-
TGTGCCACCAGTGGCGGGAATGGCTACACCTTC
CATSGGNGYTF
>TRBJ2-7|14|-|TRBV4-3|-
TGCGCCAGCAGCCAAGAGACCAGGGGTTACGAGCAGTACTTC
CASSQETRGYEQYF
>TRBJ2-7|11|-|TRBV12-3/TRBV12-4|few
TGTGCCAGCAGTTTCGGCTACGAGCAGTACTTC
CASSFGYEQYF
>TRBJ2-2|15|TRBD1|TRBV6-6|-
TGTGCCAGCAGTTACAGGGACAGGGCGACCGGGGAGCTGTTTTTT
CASSYRDRATGELFF
>TRBJ2-2|15|TRBD2|TRBV19|-
TGTGCCAGTACCCCTATAGTGGGAGGGCCGGAGGAGCTGTTTTTT
CASTPIVGGPEELFF
>TRBJ2-3|14|TRBD2|TRBV7-9|-
TGTGCCAGCAGCTTAGGGCGGGAGGCAGATACGCAGTATTTT
CASSLGREADTQYF
>TRBJ2-2|14|TRBD1|TRBV6-2/TRBV6-3|few
TGTGCCAGCAGCCGGACAGGGTCGAGCGGGGAGCTGTTTTTT
CASSRTGSSGELFF